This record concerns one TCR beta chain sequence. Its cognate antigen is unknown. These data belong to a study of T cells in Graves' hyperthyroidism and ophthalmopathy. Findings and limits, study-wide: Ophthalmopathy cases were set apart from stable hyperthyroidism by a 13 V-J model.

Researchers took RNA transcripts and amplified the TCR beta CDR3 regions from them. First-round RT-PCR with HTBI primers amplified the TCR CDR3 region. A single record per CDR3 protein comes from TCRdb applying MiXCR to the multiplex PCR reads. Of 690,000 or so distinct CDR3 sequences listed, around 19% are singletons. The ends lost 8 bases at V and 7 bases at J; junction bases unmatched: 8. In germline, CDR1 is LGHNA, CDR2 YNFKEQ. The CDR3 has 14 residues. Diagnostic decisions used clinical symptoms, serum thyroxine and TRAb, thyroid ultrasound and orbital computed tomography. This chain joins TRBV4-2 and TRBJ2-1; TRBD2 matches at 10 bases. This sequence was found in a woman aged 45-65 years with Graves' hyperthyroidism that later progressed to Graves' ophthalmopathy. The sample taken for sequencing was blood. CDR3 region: CASGSGGARNEQFF. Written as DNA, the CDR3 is TGTGCCAGCGGAAGCGGGGGGGCCAGGAATGAGCAGTTCTTC.